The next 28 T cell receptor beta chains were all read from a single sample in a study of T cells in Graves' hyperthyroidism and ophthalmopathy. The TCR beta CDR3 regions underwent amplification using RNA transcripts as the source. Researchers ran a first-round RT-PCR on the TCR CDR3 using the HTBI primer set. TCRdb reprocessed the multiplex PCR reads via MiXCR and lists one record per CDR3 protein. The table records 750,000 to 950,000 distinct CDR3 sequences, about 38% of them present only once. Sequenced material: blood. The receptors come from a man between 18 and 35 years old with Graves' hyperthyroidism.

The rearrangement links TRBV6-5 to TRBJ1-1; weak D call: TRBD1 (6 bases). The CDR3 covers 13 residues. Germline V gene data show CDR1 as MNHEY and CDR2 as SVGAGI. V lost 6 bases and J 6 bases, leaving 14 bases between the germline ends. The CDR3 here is CASSQQGRAEAFF. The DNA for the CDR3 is TGTGCCAGCAGCCAACAGGGAAGGGCTGAAGCTTTCTTT.

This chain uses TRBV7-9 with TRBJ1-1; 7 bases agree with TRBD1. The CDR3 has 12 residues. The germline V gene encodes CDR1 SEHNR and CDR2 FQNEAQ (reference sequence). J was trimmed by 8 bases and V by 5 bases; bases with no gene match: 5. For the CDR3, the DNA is TGTGCCAGCAGCGAGGGGGCCTGGGAAGCTTTCTTT. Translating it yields CASSEGAWEAFF. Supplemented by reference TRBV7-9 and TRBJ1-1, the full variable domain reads DTGVSQNPRHKITKRGQNVTFRCDPISEHNRLYWYRQTLGQGPEFLTYFQNEAQLEKSRLLSDRFSAERPKGSFSTLEIQRTEQGDSAMYLCASSEGAWEAFFGQGTRLTVV.

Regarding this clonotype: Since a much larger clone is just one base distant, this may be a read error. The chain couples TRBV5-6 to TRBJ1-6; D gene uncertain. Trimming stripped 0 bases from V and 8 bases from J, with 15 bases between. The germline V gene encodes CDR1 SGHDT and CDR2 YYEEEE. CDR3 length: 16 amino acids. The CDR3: CASSLAMGRLDSPLHF. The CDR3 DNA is TGTGCCAGCAGCTTGGCAATGGGGAGGCTCGATTCACCCCTCCACTTT.

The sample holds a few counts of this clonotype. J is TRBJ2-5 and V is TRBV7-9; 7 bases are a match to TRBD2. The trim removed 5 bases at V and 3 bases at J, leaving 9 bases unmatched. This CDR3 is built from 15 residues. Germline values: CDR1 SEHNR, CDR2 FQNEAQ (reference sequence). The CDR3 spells CASSRAQRGEETQYF. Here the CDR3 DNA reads TGTGCCAGCAGCAGGGCCCAGCGGGGAGAAGAGACCCAGTACTTC.

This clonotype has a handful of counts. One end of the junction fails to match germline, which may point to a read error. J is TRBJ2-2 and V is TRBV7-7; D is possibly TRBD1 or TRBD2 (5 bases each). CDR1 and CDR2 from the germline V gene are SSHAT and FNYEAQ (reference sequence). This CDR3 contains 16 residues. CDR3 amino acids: CASSLEGTAITGELFF. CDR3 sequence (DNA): TGTGCTAGCAGCTTAGAAGGGACCGCGATCACCGGGGAGCTGTTTTTT.

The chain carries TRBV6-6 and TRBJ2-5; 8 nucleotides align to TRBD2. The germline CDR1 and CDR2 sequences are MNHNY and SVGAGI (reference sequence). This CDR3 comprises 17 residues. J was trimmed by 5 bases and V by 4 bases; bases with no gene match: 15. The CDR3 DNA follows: TGTGCCAGCAGTTGGGATGTCAGCGGGGGAGCGGAGGAGACCCAGTACTTC. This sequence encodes CASSWDVSGGAEETQYF.

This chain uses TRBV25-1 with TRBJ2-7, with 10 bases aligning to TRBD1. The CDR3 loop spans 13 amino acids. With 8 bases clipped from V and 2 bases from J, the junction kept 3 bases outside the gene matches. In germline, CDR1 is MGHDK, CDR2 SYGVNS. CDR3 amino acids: CASFGQGAYEQYF. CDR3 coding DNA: TGTGCCAGCTTTGGACAGGGGGCCTACGAGCAGTACTTC.

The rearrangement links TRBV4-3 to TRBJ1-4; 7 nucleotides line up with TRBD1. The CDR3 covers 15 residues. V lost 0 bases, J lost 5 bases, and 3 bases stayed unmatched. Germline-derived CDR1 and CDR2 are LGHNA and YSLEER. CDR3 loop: CASSQDPGQNEKLFF. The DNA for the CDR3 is TGCGCCAGCAGCCAAGACCCGGGACAGAATGAAAAACTGTTTTTT.

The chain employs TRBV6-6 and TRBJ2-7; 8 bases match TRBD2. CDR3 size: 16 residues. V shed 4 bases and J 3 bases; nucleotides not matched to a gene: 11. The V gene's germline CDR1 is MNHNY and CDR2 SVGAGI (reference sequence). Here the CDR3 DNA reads TGTGCCAGCAGTTCCGGCGGGGGGATCAGCCTCTACGAGCAGTACTTC. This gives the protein CASSSGGGISLYEQYF.

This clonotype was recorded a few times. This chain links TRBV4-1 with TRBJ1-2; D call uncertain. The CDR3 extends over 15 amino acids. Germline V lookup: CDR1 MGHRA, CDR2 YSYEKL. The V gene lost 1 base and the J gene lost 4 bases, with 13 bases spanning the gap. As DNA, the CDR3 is TGCGCCAGCAGCCAAGGGGTAGGTCCAACCTATGGCTACACCTTC. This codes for CASSQGVGPTYGYTF.

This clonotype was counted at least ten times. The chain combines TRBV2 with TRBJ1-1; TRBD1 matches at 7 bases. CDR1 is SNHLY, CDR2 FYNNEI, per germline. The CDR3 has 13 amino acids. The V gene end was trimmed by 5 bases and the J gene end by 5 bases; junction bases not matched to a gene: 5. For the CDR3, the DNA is TGTGCCAGCAGTACAGGGGTTGGAACTGAAGCTTTCTTT. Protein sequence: CASSTGVGTEAFF.

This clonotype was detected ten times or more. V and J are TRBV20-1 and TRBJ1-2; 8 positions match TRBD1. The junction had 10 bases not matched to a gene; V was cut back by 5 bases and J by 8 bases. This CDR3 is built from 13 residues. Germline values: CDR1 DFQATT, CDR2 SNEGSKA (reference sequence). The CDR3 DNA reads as TGCAGTGCTGAACACAGGGGGAGGCAGGGCTACACCTTC. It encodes CSAEHRGRQGYTF.

The CDR3 is CSANPTGEAFF. The CDR3 nucleotides read TGCAGTGCGAACCCTACAGGTGAAGCTTTCTTT. The chain recombines TRBV20-1 with TRBJ1-1, with D tentatively TRBD1 (5 bases). Trimming left V 6 bases short and J 7 bases short, with 12 bases between. Germline assignment: CDR1 DFQATT and CDR2 SNEGSKA (reference sequence). This CDR3 has 11 amino acids.

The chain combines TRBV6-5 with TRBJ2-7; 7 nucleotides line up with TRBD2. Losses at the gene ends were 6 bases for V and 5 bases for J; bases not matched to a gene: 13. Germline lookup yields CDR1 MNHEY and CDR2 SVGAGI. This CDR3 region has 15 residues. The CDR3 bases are TGTGCCAGCAGGGCCCGTAGGGACTACACCCACGAGCAGTACTTC. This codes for CASRARRDYTHEQYF.

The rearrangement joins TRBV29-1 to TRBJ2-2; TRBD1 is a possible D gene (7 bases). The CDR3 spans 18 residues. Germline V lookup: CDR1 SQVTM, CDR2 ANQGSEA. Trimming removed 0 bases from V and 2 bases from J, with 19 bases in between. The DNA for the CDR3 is TGCAGCGTTGAAGATTCGGAGGGGGCACATAGAAACACCGGGGAGCTGTTTTTT. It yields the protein CSVEDSEGAHRNTGELFF.

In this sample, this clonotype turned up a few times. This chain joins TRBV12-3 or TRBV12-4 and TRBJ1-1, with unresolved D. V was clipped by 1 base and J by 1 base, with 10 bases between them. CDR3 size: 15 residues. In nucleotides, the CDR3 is TGTGCCAGCAGTTTAGAAGGACCGCCGAACACTGAAGCTTTCTTT. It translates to CASSLEGPPNTEAFF.

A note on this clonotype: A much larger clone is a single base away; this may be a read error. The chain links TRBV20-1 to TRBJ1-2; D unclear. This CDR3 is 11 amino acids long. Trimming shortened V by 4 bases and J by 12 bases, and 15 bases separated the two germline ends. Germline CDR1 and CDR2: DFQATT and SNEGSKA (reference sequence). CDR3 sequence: CSAIDPGIDTF. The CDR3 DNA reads TGCAGTGCTATAGATCCGGGAATCGACACCTTC.

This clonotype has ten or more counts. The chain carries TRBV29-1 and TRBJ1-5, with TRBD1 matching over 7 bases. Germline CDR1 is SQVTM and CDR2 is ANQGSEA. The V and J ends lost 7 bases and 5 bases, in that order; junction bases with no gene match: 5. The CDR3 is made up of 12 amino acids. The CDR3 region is CSARQGDQPQHF. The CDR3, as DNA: TGCAGCGCTCGACAGGGTGATCAGCCCCAGCATTTT.

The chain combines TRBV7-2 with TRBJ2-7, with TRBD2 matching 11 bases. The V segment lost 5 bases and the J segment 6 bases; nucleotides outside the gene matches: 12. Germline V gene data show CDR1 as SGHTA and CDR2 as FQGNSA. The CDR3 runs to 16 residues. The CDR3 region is CASSVRPGLAATEQYF. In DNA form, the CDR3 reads TGTGCCAGCAGCGTAAGACCGGGACTAGCGGCCACCGAGCAGTACTTC.

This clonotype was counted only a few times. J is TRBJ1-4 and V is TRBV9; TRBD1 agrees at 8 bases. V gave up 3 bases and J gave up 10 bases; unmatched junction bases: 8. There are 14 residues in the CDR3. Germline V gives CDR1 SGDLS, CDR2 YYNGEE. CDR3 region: CASSEGQGAAKLFF. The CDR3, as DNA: TGTGCCAGCAGCGAGGGGCAGGGGGCTGCAAAACTGTTTTTT.

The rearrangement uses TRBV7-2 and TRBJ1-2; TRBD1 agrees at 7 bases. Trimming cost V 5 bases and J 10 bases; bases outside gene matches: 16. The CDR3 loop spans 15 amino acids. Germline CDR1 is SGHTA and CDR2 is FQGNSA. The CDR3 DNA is TGTGCCAGCAGCGTTGAAGATCAGCCAGGGGGAGACTACACCTTC. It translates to CASSVEDQPGGDYTF.

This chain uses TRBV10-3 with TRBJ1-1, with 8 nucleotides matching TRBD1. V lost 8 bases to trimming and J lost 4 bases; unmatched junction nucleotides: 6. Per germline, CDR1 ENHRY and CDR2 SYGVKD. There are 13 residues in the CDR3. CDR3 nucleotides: TGTGCCATCTCTACAGGGGGGGGCACTGAAGCTTTCTTT. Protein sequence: CAISTGGGTEAFF.

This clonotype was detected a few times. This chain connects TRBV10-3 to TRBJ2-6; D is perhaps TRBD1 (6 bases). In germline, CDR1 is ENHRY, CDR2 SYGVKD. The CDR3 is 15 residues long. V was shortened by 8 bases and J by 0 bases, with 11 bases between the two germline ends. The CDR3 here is CAISPGDSGANVLTF. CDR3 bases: TGTGCCATCTCCCCAGGGGACTCTGGGGCCAACGTCCTGACTTTC.

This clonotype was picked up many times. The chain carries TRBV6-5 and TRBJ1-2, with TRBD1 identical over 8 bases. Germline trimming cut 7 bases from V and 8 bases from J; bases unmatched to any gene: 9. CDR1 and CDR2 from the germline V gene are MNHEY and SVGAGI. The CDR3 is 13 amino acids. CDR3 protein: CASNKAGGLGYTF. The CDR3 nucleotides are TGTGCCAGCAATAAGGCAGGGGGCCTCGGCTACACCTTC.

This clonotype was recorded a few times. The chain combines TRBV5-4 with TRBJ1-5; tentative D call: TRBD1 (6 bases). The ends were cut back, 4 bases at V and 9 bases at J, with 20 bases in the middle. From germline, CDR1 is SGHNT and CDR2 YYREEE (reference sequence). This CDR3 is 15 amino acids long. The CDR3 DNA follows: TGTGCCAGCAGCGAGGACAGCAGCGTTTTTCTGCCCCAGCATTTT. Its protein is CASSEDSSVFLPQHF.

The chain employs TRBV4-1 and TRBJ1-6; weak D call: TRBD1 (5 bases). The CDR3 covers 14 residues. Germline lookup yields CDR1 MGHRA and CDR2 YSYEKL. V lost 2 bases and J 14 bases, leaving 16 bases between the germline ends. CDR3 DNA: TGCGCCAGCAGCCAAACCGGGACCCTCGGATCCCTCCACTTT. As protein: CASSQTGTLGSLHF.

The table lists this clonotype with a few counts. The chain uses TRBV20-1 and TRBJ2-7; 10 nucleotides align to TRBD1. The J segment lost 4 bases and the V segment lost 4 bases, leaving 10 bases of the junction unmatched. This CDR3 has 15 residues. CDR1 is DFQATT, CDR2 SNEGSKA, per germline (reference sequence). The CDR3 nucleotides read TGCAGTGCTATGACATTAGGGACAGGGGTGTACGAGCAGTACTTC. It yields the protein CSAMTLGTGVYEQYF.

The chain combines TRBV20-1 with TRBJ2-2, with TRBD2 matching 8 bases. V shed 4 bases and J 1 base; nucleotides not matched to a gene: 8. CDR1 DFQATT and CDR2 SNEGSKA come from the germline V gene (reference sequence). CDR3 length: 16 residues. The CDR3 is CSAISGLVVNTGELFF. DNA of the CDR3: TGCAGTGCTATATCGGGACTAGTGGTGAACACCGGGGAGCTGTTTTTT.